This T cell receptor (beta chain) was recorded in a study of T cells in Graves' hyperthyroidism and ophthalmopathy. The source material, RNA transcripts, was used to amplify TCR beta CDR3 regions. HTBI primers were used for first-round RT-PCR of the TCR CDR3. TCRdb reanalysed the multiplex PCR reads using MiXCR and keeps one entry per CDR3 protein. This sample has under 750,000 distinct CDR3 sequences, with roughly a sixth found just once. The clonotype comes from a woman between 50 and 59 years old with Graves' hyperthyroidism that later progressed to Graves' ophthalmopathy. Material: blood.

The CDR3 sequence: CASSINTGQTEAFF. Here the CDR3 DNA reads TGTGCCAGCAGCATAAACACCGGACAGACTGAAGCTTTCTTT. The chain couples TRBV9 to TRBJ1-1; TRBD1 might be the D (6 bases). V lost 4 bases, J lost 5 bases, and 15 bases lay in between. From germline, CDR1 is SGDLS and CDR2 YYNGEE. The CDR3 is 14 residues long.